Included here is one TCR beta chain sequence, with context. Its antigen remains unknown. This record comes from a study of T cell responses to AZD1222 COVID-19 vaccine. Study observations and caveats: Dominant CD4 TCR responses targeted spike regions 160-218 and 743-854. The breadth and depth of Spike-specific TCRs increased once two AZD1222 doses had been given.

Clones were sequenced by immunoSEQ multiplex PCR, and TCRdb holds only the in-frame ones, with some missing. The table lists 150,000 to 160,000 clones, about 90% of them singletons, with about 5.5% in the top ten. V was cut by 7 bases and J by 2 bases, with 14 bases left in between. Germline V gives CDR1 MNHEY, CDR2 SVGAGI. The CDR3 totals 14 residues. The clonotype comes from an adult in good health. The material was peripheral blood, obtained on day 0 of MenACWY control vaccination. The chain joins TRBV6-5 to TRBJ2-5; tentative D call: TRBD2 (6 bases). Here the CDR3 reads CASNTKGRQETQYF. DNA of the CDR3: TGTGCCAGCAATACTAAGGGGAGGCAAGAGACCCAGTACTTC.